This record concerns one TCR beta chain sequence. The CDR3 totals 15 residues. CDR1 is SGDLS, CDR2 YYNGEE, per germline. Trimming removed 4 bases from V and 5 bases from J; junction bases left unmatched: 5. The assay ran at deep level. Splitting of each subset's genomic DNA was done evenly across several immunoSEQ plates. In the authors' methods: ImmunoSEQ output held junction-only sequences without quality scores, so filtering differed. Clones were read by immunoSEQ multiplex PCR, and TCRdb kept only the in-frame ones, dropping some. D and trimming were read from the DNA, whereas the V and J calls and clone size are those reported in that table. The sample includes approximately 500,000 clones, around 73% seen only once; the top ten take 12%. The data belong to a study of shared clonotypes between healthy human individuals.

Source material: PBMCs. V usage is TRBV9 and J usage is TRBJ2-2; 10 positions match TRBD1. The clonotype was recovered from a woman between 35 and 50 years old in good health. Some clones in this sample may be carry-over from other donors' samples. The CDR3 coding sequence is TGTGCCAGCAGCCGACAGGGGGCAATGACCGGGGAGCTGTTTTTT. Amino acids: CASSRQGAMTGELFF. Using reference TRBV9 and TRBJ2-2 for the parts outside the CDR3, the full variable domain is DSGVTQTPKHLITATGQRVTLRCSPRSGDLSVYWYQQSLDQGLQFLIQYYNGEERAKGNILERFSAQQFPDLHSELNLSSLELGDSALYFCASSRQGAMTGELFFGEGSRLTVL.